This TCR beta chain derives from a study of T-cell memory formation after mild COVID-19. Study-level points and caveats: Clones contracting day 15 to 85 were balanced CD4/CD8; later expanders leaned CD4+. Pre-infection memory held some responding clones, suggesting pre-existing cross-reactive T cells responded. Shrinking CD4+ clones resided mostly in CM and EM, and CD8+ ones in EMRA.

This clonotype appeared a few times. As yet, its antigen is unknown. V lost 3 bases and J 3 bases, leaving 12 bases between the germline ends. CDR1 is SGHRS, CDR2 YFSETQ, per germline. The CDR3 sequence is 14 residues long. 5'RACE primed at constant segments yielded TCR alpha and TCR beta cDNA libraries bearing sample barcodes and UMIs. TCRdb independently ran MiXCR on the 5' RACE reads; one entry per CDR3 protein. The sample shows approximately 260,000 distinct CDR3 sequences, roughly 17% of them seen only once. The sequence derives from a man in his late teens or twenties who had mild COVID-19 (a few samples of this study predate the infection). Cell type and time point are not known. The chain combines TRBV5-1 with TRBJ2-5; D possibly corresponds to TRBD1 (6 bases). Material for sequencing was PBMCs or a T cell subset sorted from them (not recorded which). Written as DNA, the CDR3 is TGCGCCAGCAGCTCTCAGAACAGGGAAGAGACCCAGTACTTC. It is translated as CASSSQNREETQYF.